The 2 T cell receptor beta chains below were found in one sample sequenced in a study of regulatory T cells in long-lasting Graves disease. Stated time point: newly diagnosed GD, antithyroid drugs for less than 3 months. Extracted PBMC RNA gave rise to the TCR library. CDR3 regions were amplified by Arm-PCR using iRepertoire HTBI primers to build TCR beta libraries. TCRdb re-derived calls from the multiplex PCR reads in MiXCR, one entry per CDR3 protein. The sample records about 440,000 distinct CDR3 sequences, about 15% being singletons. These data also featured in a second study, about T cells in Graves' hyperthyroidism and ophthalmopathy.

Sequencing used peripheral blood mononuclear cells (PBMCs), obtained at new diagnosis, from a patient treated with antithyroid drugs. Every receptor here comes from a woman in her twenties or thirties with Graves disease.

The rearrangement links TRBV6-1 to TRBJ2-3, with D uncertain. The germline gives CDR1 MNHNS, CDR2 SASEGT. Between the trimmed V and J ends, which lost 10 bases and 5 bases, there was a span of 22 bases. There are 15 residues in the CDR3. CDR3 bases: TGTGCCACCGACCGAGAAGGTTACGCACAAGATACGCAGTATTTT. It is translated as CATDREGYAQDTQYF.

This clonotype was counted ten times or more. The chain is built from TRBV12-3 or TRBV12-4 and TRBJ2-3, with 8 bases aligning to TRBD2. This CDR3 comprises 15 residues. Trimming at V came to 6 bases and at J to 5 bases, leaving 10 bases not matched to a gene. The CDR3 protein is CASRTGTRGGDTQYF. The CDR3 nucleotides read TGTGCCAGCAGGACTGGGACTAGAGGTGGAGATACGCAGTATTTT.